Shown below are 25 T cell receptor beta chains from a single sample sequenced in a study of cytomegalovirus exposure and HLA in healthy donors. Both 60 Vbeta primers and 13 Jbeta primers went into the PCR. Some clones are missing from TCRdb's copy, which holds only in-frame ones; the method was immunoSEQ multiplex PCR. The sample lists some 150,000 clones, approximately 80% occurring once. The sequenced material came from PBMCs. Every receptor here comes from a woman aged 45 to 65 in good health and CMV-seropositive.

The chain employs TRBV19 and TRBJ2-2, with 8 bases lining up with TRBD2. The CDR3 covers 15 residues. J lost 7 bases, V lost 7 bases, and 11 bases had no gene match. Germline V gene data show CDR1 as LNHDA and CDR2 as SQIVND (reference sequence). The CDR3 nucleotides read TGTGCCAGTAAGGTTTCGGGAGGGAATATCGGGGAGCTGTTTTTT. Translating it yields CASKVSGGNIGELFF.

The CDR3 DNA reads as TGTGCCAGCAGCCCGACTAGCGAGGCCGCATTATACAATGAGCAGTTCTTC. Encoded protein: CASSPTSEAALYNEQFF. The gene calls are TRBV5-4 and TRBJ2-1; 8 positions match TRBD2. The CDR3 is 17 amino acids. Germline V gene sequence: CDR1 SGHNT, CDR2 YYREEE (reference sequence). Losses at the gene ends were 4 bases for V and 4 bases for J; bases not matched to a gene: 13.

The J gene is TRBJ2-3, the V gene TRBV7-2, with 8 bases identical to TRBD1. Germline trimming cut 1 base from V and 4 bases from J; bases unmatched to any gene: 10. Per germline, CDR1 SGHTA and CDR2 FQGNSA. The CDR3 contains 17 residues. DNA for the CDR3: TGTGCCAGCAGCTTAGTTCAGGGGGCGGGCGGGGCAGATACGCAGTATTTT. Translation gives CASSLVQGAGGADTQYF.

The V and J genes are TRBV2 and TRBJ2-3; 8 nucleotides match TRBD1. Trimming cost V 5 bases and J 6 bases; bases outside gene matches: 19. The CDR3 consists of 18 residues. In germline, CDR1 is SNHLY, CDR2 FYNNEI. Here the CDR3 DNA reads TGTGCCAGCAGTTCCGGGACAGGTATCGGAAGAGTCGAGGATACGCAGTATTTT. This encodes CASSSGTGIGRVEDTQYF.

The rearrangement joins TRBV5-1 to TRBJ2-3; 10 positions match TRBD2. CDR1 SGHRS and CDR2 YFSETQ come from the germline V gene. The junction had 9 bases not matched to a gene; V was cut back by 5 bases and J by 6 bases. This CDR3 region has 15 residues. CDR3 loop: CASSRTSGSGDTQYF. The CDR3 coding sequence is TGCGCCAGCAGTCGGACTAGCGGTAGTGGGGATACGCAGTATTTT.

The chain recombines TRBV27 with TRBJ2-1; 8 nucleotides agree with TRBD1. V lost 0 bases and J lost 6; bases outside the gene matches: 10. Germline CDR1 and CDR2: MNHEY and SMNVEV (reference sequence). The CDR3 is 17 amino acids. The CDR3 DNA reads TGTGCCAGCAGTTTATCCCAGACAGGGGAGAGAACCAATGAGCAGTTCTTC. It yields the protein CASSLSQTGERTNEQFF.

The J gene is TRBJ1-4, the V gene TRBV28; weak D call: TRBD1 (5 bases). The germline gives CDR1 MDHEN, CDR2 SYDVKM. The V gene lost 8 bases and the J gene lost 5 bases, with 21 bases spanning the gap. CDR3 length equals 16 residues. Here the CDR3 DNA reads TGTGCCAGCGGAGTTGCGGGGCCAATGCCCAATGAAAAACTGTTTTTT. This encodes CASGVAGPMPNEKLFF.

This clone appeared a single time. This rearrangement joins TRBV2 to TRBJ1-2, with TRBD1 matching 7 bases. Unmatched junction bases numbered 6, after V lost 4 bases and J lost 7 bases. CDR3 length: 13 amino acids. The germline gives CDR1 SNHLY, CDR2 FYNNEI. The CDR3 DNA is TGTGCCAGCAGTGCGGGACAGATCCTTGGCTACACCTTC. Encoded protein: CASSAGQILGYTF.

The chain joins TRBV19 to TRBJ1-1; 9 bases are shared with TRBD1. After removal of 9 bases from V and 7 bases from J, the junction contained 6 bases not matched to a gene. From germline, CDR1 is LNHDA and CDR2 SQIVND (reference sequence). CDR3 size: 12 residues. The CDR3 region is CASVQGANEAFF. The DNA for the CDR3 is TGTGCCAGCGTACAGGGGGCTAATGAAGCTTTCTTT.

The rearrangement links TRBV7-2 to TRBJ2-7; 9 positions match TRBD2. This CDR3 contains 14 residues. Germline assignment: CDR1 SGHTA and CDR2 FQGNSA. The junction had 9 bases not matched to a gene; V was cut back by 5 bases and J by 7 bases. CDR3 loop: CASSRGRAAGEQYF. CDR3 nucleotide sequence: TGTGCCAGCAGCCGCGGGAGGGCCGCAGGTGAGCAGTACTTC.

This chain joins TRBV19 and TRBJ2-7, with a tentative D call TRBD2 (6 bases). V was shortened by 3 bases and J by 3 bases, with 15 bases between the two germline ends. CDR1 and CDR2 from the germline V gene are LNHDA and SQIVND (reference sequence). The CDR3 consists of 15 residues. As DNA, the CDR3 is TGTGCCAGTAGTATGGAACGGGAGCTAGACTACGAGCAGTACTTC. Translated: CASSMERELDYEQYF.

The CDR3 loop is CASSYAGGSEQYF. CDR3 bases: TGTGCCAGCAGCTACGCGGGAGGTTCCGAGCAGTACTTC. The chain combines TRBV27 with TRBJ2-7; TRBD2 matches 8 bases. The CDR3 sequence is 13 residues long. The germline V gene has CDR1 MNHEY and CDR2 SMNVEV (reference sequence). V gave up 6 bases and J gave up 6 bases; unmatched junction bases: 7.

This chain connects TRBV4-2 to TRBJ2-1, with a tentative D call TRBD2 (7 bases). This CDR3 is built from 18 residues. CDR1 LGHNA and CDR2 YNFKEQ come from the germline V gene. Between the trimmed V and J ends, which lost 4 bases and 10 bases, there was a span of 29 bases. The CDR3 region has the DNA TGTGCCAGCAGCCCTGAGGAGGGGGGGCGGCCCCCCCTGGAAGAGCAGTTCTTC. Translation gives CASSPEEGGRPPLEEQFF.

The chain couples TRBV27 to TRBJ1-2; 8 bases line up with TRBD1. V dropped 6 bases and J dropped 4; count of bases not matched to a gene: 7. The CDR3 is 14 residues long. Germline V gene lookup returns CDR1 MNHEY and CDR2 SMNVEV (reference sequence). The DNA for the CDR3 is TGTGCCAGCAGGCAGGGGGCCGACGGCTATGGCTACACCTTC. It specifies CASRQGADGYGYTF.

This clone was seen only a few times. The rearrangement uses TRBV10-3 and TRBJ2-7, with 9 bases fitting TRBD2. Germline V gives CDR1 ENHRY, CDR2 SYGVKD. The CDR3 contains 13 residues. V lost 5 bases to trimming and J lost 6 bases; unmatched junction nucleotides: 5. CDR3 loop: CAISWTSASEQYF. Here the CDR3 DNA reads TGTGCCATCAGTTGGACTAGCGCAAGCGAGCAGTACTTC.

The V and J genes are TRBV7-2 and TRBJ1-5, with D unclear. Germline V lookup: CDR1 SGHTA, CDR2 FQGNSA. Trimming left V 5 bases short and J 0 bases short, with 17 bases between. The CDR3 is 17 amino acids. The CDR3 DNA sequence: TGTGCCAGCAGCGTATTTCCGGGATATTATAGCAATCAGCCCCAGCATTTT. This gives the protein CASSVFPGYYSNQPQHF.

The chain is built from TRBV2 and TRBJ1-5; possibly TRBD1 for D (5 bases). Germline V gene data show CDR1 as SNHLY and CDR2 as FYNNEI. The CDR3 sequence is 14 residues long. The ends were cut back, 5 bases at V and 5 bases at J, with 13 bases in the middle. CDR3: CASSREVTDQPQHF. The CDR3 DNA sequence: TGTGCCAGCAGTAGAGAGGTGACAGATCAGCCCCAGCATTTT.

CDR3 amino acids: CASSPGTPSSYEQYF. CDR3 DNA sequence: TGCGCCAGCAGTCCCGGGACACCGAGCTCCTACGAGCAGTACTTC. The chain couples TRBV10-1 to TRBJ2-5, with a weak D call TRBD1 (6 bases). The DNA end lines up better with TRBJ2-7; the J call may be wrong. This CDR3 contains 15 residues. Germline lookup yields CDR1 WNHNN and CDR2 SYGVQD (reference sequence).

The chain recombines TRBV9 with TRBJ1-1; a possible D gene is TRBD1 (6 bases). Germline CDR1 reads SGDLS; CDR2 reads YYNGEE. Deletions cut 7 bases from V and 0 bases from J, with 10 bases between. The length of the CDR3 is 13 residues. CDR3 in DNA: TGTGCCAGCGGGCAGGGGATGAACACTGAAGCTTTCTTT. Residues: CASGQGMNTEAFF. The variable domain in full, completed from reference TRBV9 and TRBJ1-1, reads DSGVTQTPKHLITATGQRVTLRCSPRSGDLSVYWYQQSLDQGLQFLIQYYNGEERAKGNILERFSAQQFPDLHSELNLSSLELGDSALYFCASGQGMNTEAFFGQGTRLTVV.

V usage is TRBV5-6 and J usage is TRBJ1-4; D unresolved. Germline-derived CDR1 and CDR2 are SGHDT and YYEEEE. The V gene lost 6 bases and the J gene lost 8 bases, with 20 bases spanning the gap. This CDR3 is built from 15 residues. In nucleotides, the CDR3 is TGTGCCAGCAACTCGTCGGGAGAGAAAGGGGAAAAACTGTTTTTT. As protein: CASNSSGEKGEKLFF. The variable domain in full, completed from reference TRBV5-6 and TRBJ1-4, reads DAGVTQSPTHLIKTRGQQVTLRCSPKSGHDTVSWYQQALGQGPQFIFQYYEEEERQRGNFPDRFSGHQFPNYSSELNVNALLLGDSALYLCASNSSGEKGEKLFFGSGTQLSVL.

The V call is TRBV7-9, the J call TRBJ1-2; 7 bases match TRBD1. The junction had 15 bases not matched to a gene; V was cut back by 10 bases and J by 10 bases. The length of the CDR3 is 13 residues. Germline CDR1 is SEHNR and CDR2 is FQNEAQ (reference sequence). The CDR3 reads CAILTAGTASYTF. The CDR3, as DNA: TGTGCCATCCTTACCGCCGGGACAGCATCCTACACCTTC.

J is TRBJ1-3 and V is TRBV4-3; possibly TRBD1 for D (5 bases). The V end lost 0 bases, the J end lost 2 bases, and 11 bases lay between the germline ends. Germline V CDR1 and CDR2: LGHNA, YSLEER. The CDR3 runs 16 residues. The CDR3 sequence is CASSQDQTGTGNTIYF. CDR3 nucleotide sequence: TGCGCCAGCAGCCAAGATCAAACAGGAACTGGAAACACCATATATTTT.

The CDR3 nucleotides read TGCAGCGTCCAAACAAGGACAGGGGCTAATGAAAAACTGTTTTTT. It encodes CSVQTRTGANEKLFF. This rearrangement joins TRBV29-1 to TRBJ1-4; 9 nucleotides agree with TRBD1. The CDR3 sequence is 15 residues long. Germline CDR1 and CDR2: SQVTM and ANQGSEA. V gave up 6 bases and J gave up 3 bases; unmatched junction bases: 8.

The gene calls are TRBV5-1 and TRBJ2-1; TRBD2 aligns across 10 bases. This CDR3 region has 18 residues. Germline trimming cut 2 bases from V and 6 bases from J; bases unmatched to any gene: 14. Germline V gives CDR1 SGHRS, CDR2 YFSETQ. CDR3 amino acids: CASSFLGRGLATTNEQFF. The CDR3 DNA is TGCGCCAGCAGCTTCTTAGGGCGGGGACTAGCGACCACCAATGAGCAGTTCTTC.

This chain connects TRBV6-4 to TRBJ2-1, with 7 positions matching TRBD1. With V trimmed by 2 bases and J by 8 bases, 0 bases remained unmatched. The CDR3 is 12 residues long. Germline values: CDR1 MRHNA, CDR2 SNTAGT. This CDR3 is CASSDRGHEQFF. In DNA, the CDR3 is TGTGCCAGCAGTGACAGGGGGCATGAGCAGTTCTTC.